These 27 T cell receptor beta chains were sequenced from one sample in a study of control samples from healthy donors and cancer patients. Generated by immunoSEQ multiplex PCR, the TCRdb table keeps only in-frame clones and is missing some. The table has 130,000 or so clones, 92% seen once. What was sequenced was blood. These receptors were collected from a woman between 50 and 59 years old in good health.

The chain is built from TRBV6-6 and TRBJ1-2, with a weak D call TRBD1 (5 bases). Looked up from germline, CDR1 is MNHNY and CDR2 is SVGAGI (reference sequence). The CDR3 sequence is 14 residues long. V dropped 6 bases and J dropped 2 bases, with 13 bases sitting between them. Here the CDR3 DNA reads TGTGCCAGCAGACGCGACAGCACCAACTATGGCTACACCTTC. It is translated as CASRRDSTNYGYTF.

V gene TRBV28 combines with J gene TRBJ2-7; the D call may be TRBD1 or TRBD2 (6 bases each). CDR1 and CDR2 from the germline V gene are MDHEN and SYDVKM. This CDR3 has 14 residues. V lost 5 bases, J lost 3 bases, and 14 bases lay in between. The CDR3 reads CASSVSGGGYEQYF. CDR3 nucleotide sequence: TGTGCCAGCAGTGTTAGCGGAGGGGGCTACGAGCAGTACTTC. The whole variable domain, filled in from reference TRBV28 and TRBJ2-7, reads DVKVTQSSRYLVKRTGEKVFLECVQDMDHENMFWYRQDPGLGLRLIYFSYDVKMKEKGDIPEGYSVSREKKERFSLILESASTNQTSMYLCASSVSGGGYEQYFGPGTRLTVT.

The chain couples TRBV24-1 to TRBJ2-7; D may be TRBD1 (6 bases). The CDR3 is 12 residues long. Trimming pared 7 bases from V and 3 bases from J, leaving 9 bases between. Germline values: CDR1 KGHDR, CDR2 SFDVKD. The CDR3 DNA sequence: TGTGCCACCAGGAAACAGGGCTACGAGCAGTACTTC. Translating it yields CATRKQGYEQYF.

This chain connects TRBV28 to TRBJ1-2; D is uncertain. V lost 2 bases to trimming and J lost 4 bases, with 8 bases between them. The V gene's germline CDR1 is MDHEN and CDR2 SYDVKM. The CDR3 covers 13 residues. CDR3 sequence: CASSLISGYGYTF. In DNA form, the CDR3 reads TGTGCCAGCAGTTTAATCAGCGGCTATGGCTACACCTTC.

The rearrangement links TRBV3-1 (or the pseudogene TRBV3-2) to TRBJ2-7; D is unclear. Between the trimmed V and J ends, which lost 1 base and 0 bases, there was a span of 10 bases. CDR1 and CDR2 (germline): LGHDT, YNNKEL (reference sequence). The length of the CDR3 is 15 residues. CDR3 nucleotides: TGTGCCAGCAGCCAAGCCGGGCCCAACTCCTACGAGCAGTACTTC. It encodes CASSQAGPNSYEQYF.

The gene calls are TRBV27 and TRBJ1-5; D might be TRBD1 (5 bases). The V gene's germline CDR1 is MNHEY and CDR2 SMNVEV (reference sequence). V lost 2 bases and J lost 4, with 15 bases in between. This CDR3 has 16 residues. The CDR3 nucleotides read TGTGCCAGCAGTTTAGGATACGGAGAGGGGAATCAGCCCCAGCATTTT. Translation: CASSLGYGEGNQPQHF.

CDR3 in DNA: TGTGCCAGCAGCCAAGAAATAGCGGGAATTGCAGATACGCAGTATTTT. Translated: CASSQEIAGIADTQYF. J is TRBJ2-3 and V is TRBV3-1 (or the pseudogene TRBV3-2), with TRBD2 matching over 8 bases. This CDR3 region has 16 residues. The V segment lost 0 bases and the J segment 4 bases; nucleotides outside the gene matches: 6. Per germline, CDR1 LGHDT and CDR2 YNNKEL (reference sequence).

The rearrangement links TRBV19 to TRBJ1-2; unclear D gene. CDR3 length: 15 amino acids. Trimming shortened V by 1 base and J by 0 bases, and 9 bases separated the two germline ends. CDR1 is LNHDA, CDR2 SQIVND, per germline (reference sequence). CDR3 protein: CASSIAFSPNYGYTF. Written as DNA, the CDR3 is TGTGCCAGTAGTATAGCTTTCTCGCCTAACTATGGCTACACCTTC.

This clone was counted once. The chain joins TRBV6-5 to TRBJ2-7; 7 bases align to TRBD2. CDR3 length: 15 amino acids. With 5 bases clipped from V and 1 base from J, the junction kept 8 bases outside the gene matches. Germline V gives CDR1 MNHEY, CDR2 SVGAGI. The CDR3 reads CASSLGGGTSYEQYF. The CDR3 DNA follows: TGTGCCAGCAGTCTCGGCGGGGGTACTTCCTACGAGCAGTACTTC.

This rearrangement joins TRBV5-6 to TRBJ1-4; D call uncertain. The CDR3 is made up of 14 amino acids. Trimming left V 0 bases short and J 7 bases short, with 10 bases between. Germline loops: CDR1 SGHDT, CDR2 YYEEEE. Here the CDR3 DNA reads TGTGCCAGCAGCTTGGCGGGTATGGCTGAAAAACTGTTTTTT. Amino acids: CASSLAGMAEKLFF.

The chain recombines TRBV6-5 with TRBJ2-1, with 7 bases fitting TRBD1. The CDR3 consists of 14 residues. Germline loops: CDR1 MNHEY, CDR2 SVGAGI. The junction had 5 bases not matched to a gene; V was cut back by 5 bases and J by 4 bases. The DNA of the CDR3 is TGTGCCAGCAGTCTCGGACAGGAGTACAATGAGCAGTTCTTC. This sequence encodes CASSLGQEYNEQFF.

J is TRBJ1-2 and V is TRBV30; the D gene is possibly TRBD1 (6 bases). The V end was cut by 5 bases, the J end by 4 bases, with 14 bases between. The CDR3 spans 13 residues. The germline V gene has CDR1 GTSNPN and CDR2 SVGIG (reference sequence). The CDR3 coding sequence is TGTGCCTGGTGGGTCAGGGGATCCTATGGCTACACCTTC. Residues: CAWWVRGSYGYTF.

This clone was picked up many times. The gene calls are TRBV6-4 and TRBJ1-1, with 7 positions matching TRBD1. V lost 0 bases, J lost 7 bases, and 5 bases stayed unmatched. The length of the CDR3 is 14 residues. Germline assignment: CDR1 MRHNA and CDR2 SNTAGT. The CDR3 loop is CASSDSSQGSEAFF. CDR3 DNA sequence: TGTGCCAGCAGTGACTCGTCACAGGGGAGTGAAGCTTTCTTT.

Remarks on this clone: A read error may produce the germline difference seen at one junction end. CDR3 sequence reads: CSATRTGF. For the CDR3, the DNA is TGCAGTGCTACCAGGACTGGCTTC. The rearrangement joins TRBV20-1 to TRBJ2-7, with a weak D call TRBD2 (5 bases). Germline V CDR1 and CDR2: DFQATT, SNEGSKA (reference sequence). CDR3 length: 8 residues.

CDR3 sequence: CAWTLSPGNTIYF. For the CDR3, the DNA is TGTGCCTGGACTCTCTCCCCTGGAAACACCATATATTTT. The rearrangement uses TRBV30 and TRBJ1-3; D is unresolved. The CDR3 has 13 amino acids. Per germline, CDR1 GTSNPN and CDR2 SVGIG (reference sequence). Trimming cost V 4 bases and J 2 bases, with 9 bases left between them. Full variable domain (missing parts from reference TRBV30 and TRBJ1-3): SQTIHQWPATLVQPVGSPLSLECTVEGTSNPNLYWYRQAAGRGLQLLFYSVGIGQISSEVPQNLSASRPQDRQFILSSKKLLLSDSGFYLCAWTLSPGNTIYFGEGSWLTVV.

The V and J genes are TRBV20-1 and TRBJ2-7, with a possible D match to TRBD1 (6 bases). The CDR3 totals 11 residues. Germline V lookup: CDR1 DFQATT, CDR2 SNEGSKA (reference sequence). V lost 3 bases and J 3 bases, leaving 6 bases between the germline ends. CDR3 residues: CSARDSYEQYF. CDR3 nucleotide sequence: TGCAGTGCTAGGGACAGCTACGAGCAGTACTTC.

The chain employs TRBV6-5 and TRBJ1-2, with 7 bases that match TRBD1. V lost 7 bases to trimming and J lost 4 bases; unmatched junction nucleotides: 6. CDR3 size: 13 residues. From germline, CDR1 is MNHEY and CDR2 SVGAGI. In DNA, the CDR3 is TGTGCCAGCAATCCAGGGGGTCTCTATGGCTACACCTTC. Residues: CASNPGGLYGYTF.

This chain joins TRBV7-2 and TRBJ2-3, with 14 bases lining up with TRBD2. The trim removed 4 bases at V and 9 bases at J, leaving 3 bases unmatched. This CDR3 comprises 14 residues. Germline CDR1 reads SGHTA; CDR2 reads FQGNSA. In DNA, the CDR3 is TGTGCCAGCAGCTCCGGGACTAGCGGGAGCACGCAGTATTTT. Residues: CASSSGTSGSTQYF.

The chain joins TRBV28 to TRBJ2-7, with TRBD1 as a possible D gene (5 bases). The CDR3 is made up of 15 amino acids. The germline CDR1 and CDR2 sequences are MDHEN and SYDVKM. The ends were cut back, 4 bases at V and 0 bases at J, with 13 bases in the middle. The CDR3 loop is CASSSPTGSSYEQYF. Written as DNA, the CDR3 is TGTGCCAGCAGTTCACCAACAGGTAGCTCCTACGAGCAGTACTTC. Drawing the rest from reference TRBV28 and TRBJ2-7, the complete variable domain is DVKVTQSSRYLVKRTGEKVFLECVQDMDHENMFWYRQDPGLGLRLIYFSYDVKMKEKGDIPEGYSVSREKKERFSLILESASTNQTSMYLCASSSPTGSSYEQYFGPGTRLTVT.

The rearrangement joins TRBV28 to TRBJ1-5; unclear D gene. The CDR3 runs 12 residues. From germline, CDR1 is MDHEN and CDR2 SYDVKM. The germline V and J ends were trimmed by 7 bases and 7 bases, with 11 bases remaining between them. CDR3 protein: CASTLDGQPQHF. CDR3 DNA: TGTGCCAGCACCTTAGACGGACAGCCCCAGCATTTT.

This clone appeared once. The V and J genes are TRBV7-8 and TRBJ1-1; the D gene is possibly TRBD1 (6 bases). The CDR3 is 14 residues long. V was trimmed by 8 bases and J by 1 base, leaving 14 bases between them. The germline gives CDR1 SGHVS, CDR2 FQNEAQ. The CDR3 bases are TGTGCCAGCGGAGAAACAGGGACGAACACTGAAGCTTTCTTT. Encoded protein: CASGETGTNTEAFF.

The V and J genes are TRBV5-4 and TRBJ1-3; D unresolved. This CDR3 region has 17 residues. In germline, CDR1 is SGHNT, CDR2 YYREEE (reference sequence). V was cut by 3 bases and J by 2 bases, with 18 bases left in between. The CDR3 spells CASSSPGKDSTGNTIYF. For the CDR3, the DNA is TGTGCCAGCAGCTCCCCTGGGAAGGATTCCACTGGAAACACCATATATTTT.

The rearrangement joins TRBV7-2 to TRBJ1-4; TRBD1 agrees at 7 bases. This CDR3 has 16 amino acids. The germline V gene has CDR1 SGHTA and CDR2 FQGNSA. With 2 bases clipped from V and 3 bases from J, the junction kept 6 bases outside the gene matches. CDR3 residues: CASSLLHRGANEKLFF. The CDR3 region has the DNA TGTGCCAGCAGCTTACTTCACAGGGGAGCTAATGAAAAACTGTTTTTT. The whole variable domain, filled in from reference TRBV7-2 and TRBJ1-4, reads GAGVSQSPSNKVTEKGKDVELRCDPISGHTALYWYRQSLGQGLEFLIYFQGNSAPDKSGLPSDRFSAERTGGSVSTLTIQRTQQEDSAVYLCASSLLHRGANEKLFFGSGTQLSVL.

This chain joins TRBV12-3 or TRBV12-4 and TRBJ1-2; the D gene is possibly TRBD1 (5 bases). V lost 1 base to trimming and J lost 8 bases, with 8 bases between them. The CDR3 has 12 amino acids. The CDR3 protein is CASSLGRGGYTF. CDR3 sequence (DNA): TGTGCCAGCAGTTTAGGGCGGGGCGGCTACACCTTC.

The chain joins TRBV9 to TRBJ1-2; 11 nucleotides align to TRBD1. The junction had 10 bases not matched to a gene; V was cut back by 4 bases and J by 5 bases. This CDR3 contains 16 residues. CDR1 and CDR2 from the germline V gene are SGDLS and YYNGEE. CDR3: CASSQHGTGGGYGYTF. The CDR3 nucleotides are TGTGCCAGCAGCCAACACGGGACAGGGGGAGGATATGGCTACACCTTC.

This chain uses TRBV6-5 with TRBJ1-4, with D perhaps TRBD1 (6 bases). CDR1 is MNHEY and CDR2 is SVGAGI in the germline V gene. This CDR3 region has 15 residues. V was pared by 5 bases and J by 5 bases, with 15 bases between. DNA for the CDR3: TGTGCCAGCAGTCCCTCAGGGGTAACGAATGAAAAACTGTTTTTT. Protein: CASSPSGVTNEKLFF.

The gene calls are TRBV13 and TRBJ1-2; possible D gene TRBD1, 6 bases. The germline V gene encodes CDR1 PRHDT and CDR2 FYEKMQ (reference sequence). This CDR3 region has 13 residues. V was pared by 8 bases and J by 2 bases, with 12 bases between. DNA of the CDR3: TGTGCCAGCTGGGACAAGAAGAACTATGGCTACACCTTC. Amino acids: CASWDKKNYGYTF.